Listed below are T cell receptor beta chains from one sample, sequenced in a study of CD8 T cells in ankylosing spondylitis. TCRdb re-called the 5' RACE reads through MiXCR, storing one row per CDR3 protein. The sample has about 200,000 distinct CDR3 sequences, about 6.7% seen once. What was sequenced was blood, either unsorted or a sorted T cell fraction (not recorded which). The receptor set was obtained from a male donor with ankylosing spondylitis. CDR3s include the opening cysteine and the closing phenylalanine or tryptophan. A D gene is named only where the DNA matches it firmly. Clone size appears in some rows only: once, few, many, or a class for an expanded clone.

TRBJ1-1,NA,many,TRBV7-9,CASSQGWAEAFF,TGTGCCAGCAGCCAGGGTTGGGCTGAAGCTTTCTTT
TRBJ2-1,NA,many,TRBV29-1,CSVEGEASIDEQFF,TGCAGCGTTGAAGGCGAGGCTAGTATCGATGAGCAGTTCTTC
TRBJ2-1,NA,many,TRBV7-9,CASSLTFNEQFF,TGTGCCAGCAGCTTAACCTTCAATGAGCAGTTCTTC
TRBJ1-2,TRBD1,NA,TRBV7-9,CASSRPSGQILDYGYTF,TGTGCCAGCAGCCGACCGTCGGGACAGATCCTCGACTATGGCTACACCTTC
TRBJ1-2,NA,many,TRBV6-5,CASSQGFGGYTF,TGTGCCAGCAGCCAGGGGTTCGGAGGCTACACCTTC
TRBJ2-7,NA,NA,TRBV7-8,CASSFGTHTYEQYF,TGTGCCAGCAGCTTCGGGACCCACACCTACGAGCAGTACTTC
TRBJ2-1,NA,many,TRBV28,CASRAGGVGNEQFF,TGTGCCAGCAGGGCCGGCGGGGTGGGAAATGAGCAGTTCTTC
TRBJ2-1,TRBD2,NA,TRBV7-6,CASSFLAGGQNEQFF,TGTGCCAGCAGCTTCTTAGCGGGGGGGCAGAATGAGCAGTTCTTC
TRBJ2-7,TRBD1,NA,TRBV4-3,CASSQVFGTAYEQYF,TGCGCCAGCAGCCAAGTCTTCGGGACAGCGTACGAGCAGTACTTC
TRBJ2-3,TRBD2,few,TRBV18,CASSELATDTQYF,TGTGCCAGCTCAGAACTAGCGACAGATACGCAGTATTTT